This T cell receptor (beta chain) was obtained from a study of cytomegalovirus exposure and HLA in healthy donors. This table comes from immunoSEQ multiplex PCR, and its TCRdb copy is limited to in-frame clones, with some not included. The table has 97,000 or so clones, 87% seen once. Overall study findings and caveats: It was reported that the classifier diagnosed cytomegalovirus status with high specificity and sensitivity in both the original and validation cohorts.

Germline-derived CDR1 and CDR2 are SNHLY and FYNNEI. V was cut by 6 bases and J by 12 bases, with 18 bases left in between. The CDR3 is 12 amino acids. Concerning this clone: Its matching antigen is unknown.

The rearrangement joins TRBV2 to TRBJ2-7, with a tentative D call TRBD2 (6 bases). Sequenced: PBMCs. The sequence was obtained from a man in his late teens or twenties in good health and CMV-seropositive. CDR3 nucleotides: TGTGCCAGCAGGCCCGGTTCGGGGGTTTTGTACTTC. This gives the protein CASRPGSGVLYF. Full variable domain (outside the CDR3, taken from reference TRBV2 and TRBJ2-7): EPEVTQTPSHQVTQMGQEVILRCVPISNHLYFYWYRQILGQKVEFLVSFYNNEISEKSEIFDDQFSVERPDGSNFTLKIRSTKLEDSAMYFCASRPGSGVLYFGPGTRLTVT.